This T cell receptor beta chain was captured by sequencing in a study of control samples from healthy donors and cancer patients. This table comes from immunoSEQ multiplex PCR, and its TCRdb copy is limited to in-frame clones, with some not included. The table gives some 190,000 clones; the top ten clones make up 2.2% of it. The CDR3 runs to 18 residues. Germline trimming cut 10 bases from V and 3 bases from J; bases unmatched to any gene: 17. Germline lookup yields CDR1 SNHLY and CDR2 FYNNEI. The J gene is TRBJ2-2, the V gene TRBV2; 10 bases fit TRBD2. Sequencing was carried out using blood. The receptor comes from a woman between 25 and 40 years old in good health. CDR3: CAITEPSSGGEYTGELFF. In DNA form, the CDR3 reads TGTGCCATCACAGAGCCCTCTAGCGGGGGAGAGTACACCGGGGAGCTGTTTTTT. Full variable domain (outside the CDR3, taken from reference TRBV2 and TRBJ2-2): EPEVTQTPSHQVTQMGQEVILRCVPISNHLYFYWYRQILGQKVEFLVSFYNNEISEKSEIFDDQFSVERPDGSNFTLKIRSTKLEDSAMYFCAITEPSSGGEYTGELFFGEGSRLTVL.